At least ten counts were recorded for the clone carrying this TCR beta chain. The antigen is undetermined. The sample originates from a study of prognosis after radiotherapy for stage I lung cancer. Study-level information: Individuals diagnosed with stage I non-small cell lung cancer underwent enrollment between 2018 and January 2019. Radiotherapy used SBRT, divided into 3 to 5 fractions and reaching a biologically effective dose of at least 100 Gy.

CDR3 of TCR beta was amplified from genomic DNA via a two-round multiplex PCR. Primers specific to each TRBV and TRBJ gene were used in first-round PCR. TCRdb used MiXCR to reprocess the multiplex PCR reads, holding one entry per CDR3 protein. The profile shows about 28,000 distinct CDR3 sequences, around 29% of them singletons. Unmatched junction bases numbered 5, after V lost 7 bases and J lost 4 bases. Germline V CDR1 and CDR2: ENHRY, SYGVKD. CDR3 size: 14 residues. Findings and limits, study-wide: Tumor specificity of the expanded TCR clones was not determined.

The specimen comprised PBMCs, sampled before or after stereotactic body radiation therapy (not recorded which). The chain recombines TRBV10-3 with TRBJ1-1, with 11 nucleotides matching TRBD1. The TCR comes from a donor aged 50 or older with non-small cell lung cancer. The DNA for the CDR3 is TGTGCCATCAAACCCGGGACAGGGGGCACTGAAGCTTTCTTT. It is translated as CAIKPGTGGTEAFF.